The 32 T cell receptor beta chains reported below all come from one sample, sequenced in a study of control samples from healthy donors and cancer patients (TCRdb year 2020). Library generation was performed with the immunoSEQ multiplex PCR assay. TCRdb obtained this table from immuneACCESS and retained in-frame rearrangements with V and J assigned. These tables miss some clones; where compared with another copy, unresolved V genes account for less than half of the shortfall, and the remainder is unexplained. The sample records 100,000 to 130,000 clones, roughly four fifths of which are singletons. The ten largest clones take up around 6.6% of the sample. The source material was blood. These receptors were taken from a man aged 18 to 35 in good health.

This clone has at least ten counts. CDR3 loop: CASRTESSYEQYF. CDR3 nucleotide sequence: TGTGCCAGCCGGACAGAAAGCTCCTACGAGCAGTACTTC. This chain links TRBV6-5 with TRBJ2-7, with D tentatively TRBD1 (6 bases). The CDR3 runs 13 residues. Germline V lookup: CDR1 MNHEY, CDR2 SVGAGI. Trimming removed 8 bases at V and 0 bases at J, with 11 bases between.

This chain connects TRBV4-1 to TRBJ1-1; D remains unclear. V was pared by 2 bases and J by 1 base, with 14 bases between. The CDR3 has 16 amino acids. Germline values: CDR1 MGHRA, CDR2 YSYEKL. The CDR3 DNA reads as TGCGCCAGCAGCCAATTAAGACTCCCTACGAACACTGAAGCTTTCTTT. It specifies CASSQLRLPTNTEAFF.

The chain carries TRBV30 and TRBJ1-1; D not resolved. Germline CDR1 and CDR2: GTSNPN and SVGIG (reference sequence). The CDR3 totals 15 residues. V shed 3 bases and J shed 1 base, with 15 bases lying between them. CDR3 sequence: CAWSARLTTNTEAFF. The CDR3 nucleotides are TGTGCCTGGAGCGCCCGGTTAACCACGAACACTGAAGCTTTCTTT.

The CDR3 region has the DNA TGTGCCTGGAGTGTATCGGGGAATAGCAATCAGCCCCAGCATTTT. This sequence encodes CAWSVSGNSNQPQHF. The chain couples TRBV30 to TRBJ1-5; D gene ambiguous. The length of the CDR3 is 15 residues. V was clipped by 0 bases and J by 0 bases, with 9 bases between them. The germline V gene has CDR1 GTSNPN and CDR2 SVGIG (reference sequence). Complete variable domain (other parts from reference TRBV30 and TRBJ1-5): SQTIHQWPATLVQPVGSPLSLECTVEGTSNPNLYWYRQAAGRGLQLLFYSVGIGQISSEVPQNLSASRPQDRQFILSSKKLLLSDSGFYLCAWSVSGNSNQPQHFGDGTRLSIL.

The DNA for the CDR3 is TGTGCCAGCACCCCGGACGCCTCCTCCTACGAGCAGTACTTC. It encodes CASTPDASSYEQYF. This chain joins TRBV6-5 and TRBJ2-7; D remains unclear. CDR1 MNHEY and CDR2 SVGAGI come from the germline V gene. The V gene lost 7 bases and the J gene lost 0 bases, with 13 bases spanning the gap. This CDR3 spans 14 amino acids.

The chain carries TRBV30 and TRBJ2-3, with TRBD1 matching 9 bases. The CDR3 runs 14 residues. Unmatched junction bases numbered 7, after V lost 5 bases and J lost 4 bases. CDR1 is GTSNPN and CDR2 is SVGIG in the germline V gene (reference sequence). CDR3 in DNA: TGTGCCTGGGGGACAGGGTCTTGGTCAGATACGCAGTATTTT. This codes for CAWGTGSWSDTQYF.

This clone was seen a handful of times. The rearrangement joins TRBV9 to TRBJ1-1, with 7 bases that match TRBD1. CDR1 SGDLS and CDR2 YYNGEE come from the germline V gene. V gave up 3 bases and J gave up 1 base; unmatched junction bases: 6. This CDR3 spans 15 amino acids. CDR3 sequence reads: CASSEDGQANTEAFF. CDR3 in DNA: TGTGCCAGCAGCGAGGACGGACAGGCGAACACTGAAGCTTTCTTT.

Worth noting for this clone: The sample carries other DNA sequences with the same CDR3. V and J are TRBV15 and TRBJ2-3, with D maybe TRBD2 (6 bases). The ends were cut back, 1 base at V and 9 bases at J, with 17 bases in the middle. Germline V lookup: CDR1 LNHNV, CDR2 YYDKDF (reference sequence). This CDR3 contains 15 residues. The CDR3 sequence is CATSRGLAGMSTQYF. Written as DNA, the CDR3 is TGTGCCACCAGCAGAGGACTGGCGGGGATGTCAACGCAGTATTTT.

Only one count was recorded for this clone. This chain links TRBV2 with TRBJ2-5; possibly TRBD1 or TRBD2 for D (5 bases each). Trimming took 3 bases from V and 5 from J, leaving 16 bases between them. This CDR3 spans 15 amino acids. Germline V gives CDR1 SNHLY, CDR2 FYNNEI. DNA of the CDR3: TGTGCCAGCAGTGATACCAACGGCTGGGGGGAGACCCAGTACTTC. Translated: CASSDTNGWGETQYF.

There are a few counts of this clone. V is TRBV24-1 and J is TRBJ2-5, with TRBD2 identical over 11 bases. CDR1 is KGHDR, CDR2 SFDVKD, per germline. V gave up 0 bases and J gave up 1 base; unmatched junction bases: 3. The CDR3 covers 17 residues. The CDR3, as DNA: TGTGCCACCAGTGATTTGAATCTAGCGGGGGGCCAAGAGACCCAGTACTTC. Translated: CATSDLNLAGGQETQYF.

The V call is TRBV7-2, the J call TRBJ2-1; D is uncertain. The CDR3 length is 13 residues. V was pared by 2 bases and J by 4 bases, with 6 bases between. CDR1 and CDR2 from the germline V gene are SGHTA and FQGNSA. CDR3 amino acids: CASSLYWYNEQFF. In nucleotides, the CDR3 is TGTGCCAGCAGCTTATACTGGTACAATGAGCAGTTCTTC.

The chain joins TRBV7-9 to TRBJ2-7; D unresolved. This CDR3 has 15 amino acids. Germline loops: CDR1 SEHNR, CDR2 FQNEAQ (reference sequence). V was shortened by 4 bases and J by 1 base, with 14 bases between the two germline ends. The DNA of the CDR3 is TGTGCCAGCAGCTCCCGGGTCGCTAATTCCTACGAGCAGTACTTC. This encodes CASSSRVANSYEQYF.

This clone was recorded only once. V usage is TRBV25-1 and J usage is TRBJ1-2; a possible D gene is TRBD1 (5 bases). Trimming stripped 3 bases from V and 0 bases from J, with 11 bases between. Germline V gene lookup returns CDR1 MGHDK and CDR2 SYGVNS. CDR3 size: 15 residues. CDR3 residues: CASSDSRVPNYGYTF. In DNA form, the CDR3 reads TGTGCCAGCAGTGACAGCAGGGTCCCTAACTATGGCTACACCTTC.

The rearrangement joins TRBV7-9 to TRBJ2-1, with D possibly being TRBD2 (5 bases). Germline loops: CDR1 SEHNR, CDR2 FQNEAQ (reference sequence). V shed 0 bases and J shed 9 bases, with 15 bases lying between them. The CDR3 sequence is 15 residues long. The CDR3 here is CASSLASGLHAEQFF. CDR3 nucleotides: TGTGCCAGCAGCTTAGCGTCGGGGTTACACGCTGAGCAGTTCTTC.

In DNA, the CDR3 is TGTGCCAGCAGCGAATTCCGTAGCGGGGGGGCGAAGAGAGAGACCCAGTACTTC. The encoded protein is CASSEFRSGGAKRETQYF. The chain employs TRBV7-2 and TRBJ2-5; 11 positions match TRBD2. Germline CDR1 SGHTA, CDR2 FQGNSA. V shed 5 bases, J shed 4 bases, and the junction held 15 bases outside the gene matches. The length of the CDR3 is 18 residues.

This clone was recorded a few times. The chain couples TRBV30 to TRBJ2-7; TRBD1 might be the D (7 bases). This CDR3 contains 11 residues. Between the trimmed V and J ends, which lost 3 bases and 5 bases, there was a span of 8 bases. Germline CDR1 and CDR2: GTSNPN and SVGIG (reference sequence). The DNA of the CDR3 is TGTGCCTGGAGCAGGGGGGACGAGCAGTACGTC. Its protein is CAWSRGDEQYV.

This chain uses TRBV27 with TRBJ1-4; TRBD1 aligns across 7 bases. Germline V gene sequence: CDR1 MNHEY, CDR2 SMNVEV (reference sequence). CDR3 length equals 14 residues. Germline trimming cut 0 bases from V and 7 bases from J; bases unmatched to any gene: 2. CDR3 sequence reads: CASSLSPGGEKLFF. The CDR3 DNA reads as TGTGCCAGCAGTTTATCGCCAGGGGGTGAAAAACTGTTTTTT. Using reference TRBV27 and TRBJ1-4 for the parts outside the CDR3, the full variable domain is EAQVTQNPRYLITVTGKKLTVTCSQNMNHEYMSWYRQDPGLGLRQIYYSMNVEVTDKGDVPEGYKVSRKEKRNFPLILESPSPNQTSLYFCASSLSPGGEKLFFGSGTQLSVL.

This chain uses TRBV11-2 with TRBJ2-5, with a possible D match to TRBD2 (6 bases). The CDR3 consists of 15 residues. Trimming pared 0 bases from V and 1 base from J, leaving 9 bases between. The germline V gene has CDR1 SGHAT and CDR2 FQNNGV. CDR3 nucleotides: TGTGCCAGCAGCTTAGAGGGACTGATCCAAGAGACCCAGTACTTC. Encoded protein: CASSLEGLIQETQYF.

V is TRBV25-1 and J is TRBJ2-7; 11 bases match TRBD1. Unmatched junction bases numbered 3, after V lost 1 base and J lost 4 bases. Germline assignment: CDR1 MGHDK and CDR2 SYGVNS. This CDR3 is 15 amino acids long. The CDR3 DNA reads TGTGCCAGCAGTGAATTTGGGACAGGGGGGTACGAGCAGTACTTC. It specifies CASSEFGTGGYEQYF.

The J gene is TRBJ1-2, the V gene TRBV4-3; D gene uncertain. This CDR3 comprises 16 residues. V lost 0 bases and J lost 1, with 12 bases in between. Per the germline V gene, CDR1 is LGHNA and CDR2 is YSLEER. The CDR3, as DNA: TGCGCCAGCAGCCAAGATCTGAGTACGGTTAACTATGGCTACACCTTC. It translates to CASSQDLSTVNYGYTF.

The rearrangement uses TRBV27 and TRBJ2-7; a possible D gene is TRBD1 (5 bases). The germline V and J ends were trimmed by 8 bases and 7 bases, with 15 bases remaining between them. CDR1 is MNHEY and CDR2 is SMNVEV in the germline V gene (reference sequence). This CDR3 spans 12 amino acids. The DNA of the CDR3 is TGTGCCAGCCCCTTCAGGGCAGGGGAGCAGTACGTC. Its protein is CASPFRAGEQYV.

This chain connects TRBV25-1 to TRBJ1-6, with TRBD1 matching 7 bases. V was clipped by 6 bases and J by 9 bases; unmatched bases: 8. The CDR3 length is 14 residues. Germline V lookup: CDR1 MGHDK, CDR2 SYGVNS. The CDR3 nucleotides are TGTGCCAGCAGCGGGGACAGCCAGTTTTCACCCCTCCACTTT. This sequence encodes CASSGDSQFSPLHF. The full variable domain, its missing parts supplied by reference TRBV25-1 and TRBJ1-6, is EADIYQTPRYLVIGTGKKITLECSQTMGHDKMYWYQQDPGMELHLIHYSYGVNSTEKGDLSSESTVSRIRTEHFPLTLESARPSHTSQYLCASSGDSQFSPLHFGNGTRLTVT.

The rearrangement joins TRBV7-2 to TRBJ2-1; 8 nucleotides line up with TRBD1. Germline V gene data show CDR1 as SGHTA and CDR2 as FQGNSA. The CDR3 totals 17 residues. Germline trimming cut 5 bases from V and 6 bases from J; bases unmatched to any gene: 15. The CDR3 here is CASSGRTGQLPGNEQFF. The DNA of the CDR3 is TGTGCCAGCAGCGGGAGGACAGGGCAACTCCCGGGCAATGAGCAGTTCTTC.

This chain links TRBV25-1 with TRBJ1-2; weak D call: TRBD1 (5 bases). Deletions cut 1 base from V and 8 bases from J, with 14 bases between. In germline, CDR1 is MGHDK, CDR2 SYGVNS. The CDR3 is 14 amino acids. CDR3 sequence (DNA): TGTGCCAGCAGTGAATGGAACGGGGCGAAGGGCTACACCTTC. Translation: CASSEWNGAKGYTF.

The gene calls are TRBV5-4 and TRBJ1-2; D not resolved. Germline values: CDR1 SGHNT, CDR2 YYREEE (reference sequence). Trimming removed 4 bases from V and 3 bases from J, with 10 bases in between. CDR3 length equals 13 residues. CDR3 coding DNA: TGTGCCAGCAGCCGGCGGGATTACTATGGCTACACCTTC. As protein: CASSRRDYYGYTF.

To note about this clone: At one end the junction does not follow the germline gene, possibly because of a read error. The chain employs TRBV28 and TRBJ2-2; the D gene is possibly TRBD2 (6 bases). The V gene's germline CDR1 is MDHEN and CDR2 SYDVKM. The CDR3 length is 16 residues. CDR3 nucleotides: TGTGCCAGCAGTTTTCGCCGATCGCCGCGGACCGGGGGGCTGTTTTTT. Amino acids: CASSFRRSPRTGGLFF.

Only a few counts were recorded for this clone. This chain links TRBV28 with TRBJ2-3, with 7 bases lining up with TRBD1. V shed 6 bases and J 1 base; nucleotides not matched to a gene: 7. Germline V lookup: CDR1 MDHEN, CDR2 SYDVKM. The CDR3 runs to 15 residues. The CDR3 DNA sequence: TGTGCCAGCAGACCCAGGGGGACGGGCACAGATACGCAGTATTTT. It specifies CASRPRGTGTDTQYF.

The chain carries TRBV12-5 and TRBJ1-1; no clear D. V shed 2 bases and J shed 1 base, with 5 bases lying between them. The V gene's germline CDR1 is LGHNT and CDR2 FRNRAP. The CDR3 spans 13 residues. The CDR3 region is CASGLYGNTEAFF. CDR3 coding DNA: TGTGCTAGTGGTTTGTACGGGAACACTGAAGCTTTCTTT.

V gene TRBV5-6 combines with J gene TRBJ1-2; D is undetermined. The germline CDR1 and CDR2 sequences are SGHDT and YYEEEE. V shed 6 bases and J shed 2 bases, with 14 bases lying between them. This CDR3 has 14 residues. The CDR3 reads CASTFTATNYGYTF. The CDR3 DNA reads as TGTGCCAGCACATTTACGGCGACGAACTATGGCTACACCTTC.

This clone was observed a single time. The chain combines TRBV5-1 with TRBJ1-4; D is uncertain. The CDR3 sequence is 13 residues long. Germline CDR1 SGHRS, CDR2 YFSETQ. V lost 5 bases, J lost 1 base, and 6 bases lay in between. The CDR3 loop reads CASSRVTNEKLFF. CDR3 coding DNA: TGCGCCAGCAGTCGGGTAACTAATGAAAAACTGTTTTTT.

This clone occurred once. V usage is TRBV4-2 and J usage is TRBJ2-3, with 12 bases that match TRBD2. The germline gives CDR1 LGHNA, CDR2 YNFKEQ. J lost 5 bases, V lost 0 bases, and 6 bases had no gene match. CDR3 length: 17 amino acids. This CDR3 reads CASSQEPGLAGKDTQYF. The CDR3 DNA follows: TGTGCCAGCAGCCAAGAACCGGGACTAGCGGGTAAAGATACGCAGTATTTT.

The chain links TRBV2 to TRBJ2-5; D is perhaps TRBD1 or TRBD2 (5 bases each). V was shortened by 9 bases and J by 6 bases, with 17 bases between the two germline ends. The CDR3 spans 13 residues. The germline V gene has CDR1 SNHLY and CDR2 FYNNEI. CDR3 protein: CASGNGASKTQYF. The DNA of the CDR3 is TGTGCCAGTGGGAACGGGGCCTCAAAGACCCAGTACTTC.